This T cell receptor (beta chain) derives from a study of radiotherapy plus CTLA-4 blockade in lung cancer. Background on the study: 15% to 20% of patients responded objectively, and 31% achieved disease control. Findings and caveats of the study: Clones of tumor-derived TCRs expanded in blood after radiotherapy plus ipilimumab.

Ipilimumab CTLA-4 blockade and focal radiation were given to patients with chemo-refractory metastatic non-small-cell lung cancer. Clones were sequenced by immunoSEQ multiplex PCR, and TCRdb holds only the in-frame ones, with some missing. The table lists 40,000 to 60,000 clones, more than 75% of them singletons. Points on this clone: The antigen remains undetermined.

This sequence originates from a human donor with non-small cell lung cancer who had stable disease on radiotherapy plus ipilimumab. Sequences were derived from peripheral blood, sampled from a patient treated with radiotherapy plus ipilimumab.

The CDR3 coding sequence is TGTGCCACAAAATTGAGGGACAGGGGGTCCAATGAGCAGTTCTTC. Encoded protein: CATKLRDRGSNEQFF. The chain recombines TRBV19 with TRBJ2-1; 11 positions agree with TRBD1. CDR1 is LNHDA and CDR2 is SQIVND in the germline V gene (reference sequence). The CDR3 sequence is 15 residues long. V was pared by 10 bases and J by 6 bases, with 11 bases of the junction left unmatched.